Sequencing of this T cell receptor (beta chain) was carried out in a study of cytomegalovirus exposure and HLA in healthy donors. Across the whole study: Within the Caucasian-associated ancestry cluster were roughly 82% of the approximately 370 genotyped donors. Overall study findings and caveats: In vitro data verified three CMV-associated chains as specific for CMV antigens.

PCR employed 60 Vbeta and 13 Jbeta primers. As handled by the study authors: Around 9.9 million shared chains were among the approximately 76 million unique TCR beta chains that a later analysis counted. Clones were read by immunoSEQ multiplex PCR, and TCRdb kept only the in-frame ones, dropping some. That table supplies the V and J calls and clone size; D and trimming were determined from the DNA. The sample has some 100,000 clones; over 60% are singletons. As to this clone: The antigen is unknown.

The CDR3 runs 15 residues. V lost 2 bases and J lost 4; bases outside the gene matches: 3. CDR1 and CDR2 from the germline V gene are MNHEY and SMNVEV (reference sequence). The V gene is TRBV27, the J gene TRBJ1-5; 9 positions match TRBD1. Material for sequencing was PBMCs. This TCR was sampled from a male donor in good health and CMV-seropositive. CDR3 in amino acids: CASSLEGQGNQPQHF. The CDR3 DNA follows: TGTGCCAGCAGTTTAGAAGGACAGGGGAATCAGCCCCAGCATTTT.